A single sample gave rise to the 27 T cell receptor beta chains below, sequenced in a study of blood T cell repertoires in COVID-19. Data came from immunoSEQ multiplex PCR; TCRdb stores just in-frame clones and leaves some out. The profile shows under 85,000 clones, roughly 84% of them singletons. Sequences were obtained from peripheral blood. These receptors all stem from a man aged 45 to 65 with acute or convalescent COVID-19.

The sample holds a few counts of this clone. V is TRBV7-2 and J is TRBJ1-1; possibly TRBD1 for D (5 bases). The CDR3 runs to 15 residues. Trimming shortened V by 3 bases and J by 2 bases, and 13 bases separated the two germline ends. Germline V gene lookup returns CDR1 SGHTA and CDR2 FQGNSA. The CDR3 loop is CASSFSQALNTEAFF. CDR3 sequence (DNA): TGTGCCAGCAGCTTCTCACAGGCCTTAAACACTGAAGCTTTCTTT.

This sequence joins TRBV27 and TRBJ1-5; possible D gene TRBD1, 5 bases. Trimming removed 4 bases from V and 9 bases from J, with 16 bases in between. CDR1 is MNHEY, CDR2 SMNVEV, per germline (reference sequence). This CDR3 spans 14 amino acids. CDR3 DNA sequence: TGTGCCAGCAGTTCCACAGGTTTGGGAACGCCCCAGCATTTT. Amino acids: CASSSTGLGTPQHF.

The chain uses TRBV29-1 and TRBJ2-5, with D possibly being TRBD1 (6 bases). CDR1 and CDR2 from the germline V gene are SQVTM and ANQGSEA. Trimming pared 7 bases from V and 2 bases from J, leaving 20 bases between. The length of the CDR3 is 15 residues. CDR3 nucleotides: TGCAGCGGCCTGCGCGTACTACAGGGTCAAGAGACCCAGTACTTC. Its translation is CSGLRVLQGQETQYF.

CDR3 region: CASRPPSGFYNEQFF. Here the CDR3 DNA reads TGTGCCAGCCGACCCCCGAGCGGGTTCTACAATGAGCAGTTCTTC. The rearrangement links TRBV7-2 to TRBJ2-1; weak D call: TRBD2 (6 bases). The CDR3 spans 15 residues. V was shortened by 8 bases and J by 3 bases, with 17 bases between the two germline ends. CDR1 and CDR2 (germline): SGHTA, FQGNSA.

Here the CDR3 DNA reads TGTGCCAGCAGCCACGATACGACAGGAACGTATGGCTACACCTTC. Amino acids: CASSHDTTGTYGYTF. The chain carries TRBV7-2 and TRBJ1-2, with a tentative D call TRBD1 (6 bases). The CDR3 has 15 amino acids. Trimming took 5 bases from V and 5 from J, leaving 18 bases between them. The germline CDR1 and CDR2 sequences are SGHTA and FQGNSA.

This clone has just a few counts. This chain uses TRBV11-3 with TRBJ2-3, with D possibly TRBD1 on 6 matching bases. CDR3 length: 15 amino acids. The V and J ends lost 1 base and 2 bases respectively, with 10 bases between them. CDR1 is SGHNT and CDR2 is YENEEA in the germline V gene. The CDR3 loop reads CASSLGGPSTDTQYF. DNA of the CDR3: TGTGCCAGCAGCTTAGGGGGGCCGTCCACAGATACGCAGTATTTT.

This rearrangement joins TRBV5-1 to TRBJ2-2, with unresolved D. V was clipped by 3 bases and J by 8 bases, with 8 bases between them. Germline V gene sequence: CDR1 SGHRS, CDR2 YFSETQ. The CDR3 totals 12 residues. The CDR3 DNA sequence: TGCGCCAGCAGCTCGGAGACTGGGGAGCTGTTTTTT. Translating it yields CASSSETGELFF.

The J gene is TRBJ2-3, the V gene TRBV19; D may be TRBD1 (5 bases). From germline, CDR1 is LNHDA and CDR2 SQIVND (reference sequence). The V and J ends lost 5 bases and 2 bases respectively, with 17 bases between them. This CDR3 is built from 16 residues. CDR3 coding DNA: TGTGCCAGTAGTCCAGTCCAGGGAAGACCCACAGATACGCAGTATTTT. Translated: CASSPVQGRPTDTQYF. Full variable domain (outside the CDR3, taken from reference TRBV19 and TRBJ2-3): DGGITQSPKYLFRKEGQNVTLSCEQNLNHDAMYWYRQDPGQGLRLIYYSQIVNDFQKGDIAEGYSVSREKKESFPLTVTSAQKNPTAFYLCASSPVQGRPTDTQYFGPGTRLTVL.

CDR3 in DNA: TGTGCCAGCAGCGTAGAGGGGAAGGCTGGAAACACCATATATTTT. Translation gives CASSVEGKAGNTIYF. The rearrangement links TRBV9 to TRBJ1-3; possibly TRBD1 for D (5 bases). V lost 0 bases to trimming and J lost 2 bases, with 9 bases between them. This CDR3 has 15 amino acids. Germline V lookup: CDR1 SGDLS, CDR2 YYNGEE. Based on the CDR3 plus reference TRBV9 and TRBJ1-3, the full variable domain is DSGVTQTPKHLITATGQRVTLRCSPRSGDLSVYWYQQSLDQGLQFLIQYYNGEERAKGNILERFSAQQFPDLHSELNLSSLELGDSALYFCASSVEGKAGNTIYFGEGSWLTVV.

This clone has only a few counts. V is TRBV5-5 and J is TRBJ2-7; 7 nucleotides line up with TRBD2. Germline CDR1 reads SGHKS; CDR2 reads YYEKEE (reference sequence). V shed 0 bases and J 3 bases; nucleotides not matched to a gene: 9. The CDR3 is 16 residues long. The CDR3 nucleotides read TGTGCCAGCAGCTTGGCTTGGGACTATGGGCTCTACGAGCAGTACTTC. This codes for CASSLAWDYGLYEQYF.

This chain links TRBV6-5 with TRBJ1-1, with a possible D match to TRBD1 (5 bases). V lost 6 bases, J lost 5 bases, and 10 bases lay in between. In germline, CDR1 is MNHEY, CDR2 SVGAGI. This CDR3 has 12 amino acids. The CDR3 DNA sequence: TGTGCCAGCAGGCCCGACAGTACTGAAGCTTTCTTT. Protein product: CASRPDSTEAFF.

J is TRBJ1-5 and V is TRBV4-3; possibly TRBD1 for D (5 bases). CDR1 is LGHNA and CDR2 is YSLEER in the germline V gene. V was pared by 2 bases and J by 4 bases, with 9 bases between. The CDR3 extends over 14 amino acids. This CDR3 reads CASSQLRTNQPQHF. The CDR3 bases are TGCGCCAGCAGCCAACTCAGGACAAATCAGCCCCAGCATTTT.

The CDR3 region is CASSSAQGARGDTQYF. CDR3 in DNA: TGCGCCAGCAGCTCAGCGCAGGGGGCTAGGGGAGATACGCAGTATTTT. The chain links TRBV5-1 to TRBJ2-3, with TRBD1 identical over 8 bases. Looked up from germline, CDR1 is SGHRS and CDR2 is YFSETQ. The V and J ends lost 3 bases and 5 bases, in that order; junction bases with no gene match: 11. This CDR3 is 16 amino acids long.

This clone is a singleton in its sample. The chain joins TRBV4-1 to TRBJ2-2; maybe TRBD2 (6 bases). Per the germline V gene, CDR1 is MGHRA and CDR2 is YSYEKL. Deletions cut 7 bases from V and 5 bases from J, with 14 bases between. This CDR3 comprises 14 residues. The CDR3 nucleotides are TGCGCCAGCAACCTCGGGGGTCGGACCGGGGAGCTGTTTTTT. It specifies CASNLGGRTGELFF.

CDR3 loop: CASSQRGLADNEQFF. The CDR3 coding sequence is TGTGCCAGCAGCCAACGAGGACTAGCGGACAATGAGCAGTTCTTC. The chain has TRBV6-5 and TRBJ2-1, with TRBD2 matching over 10 bases. In germline, CDR1 is MNHEY, CDR2 SVGAGI. The CDR3 extends over 15 amino acids. V shed 6 bases, J shed 5 bases, and the junction held 7 bases outside the gene matches.

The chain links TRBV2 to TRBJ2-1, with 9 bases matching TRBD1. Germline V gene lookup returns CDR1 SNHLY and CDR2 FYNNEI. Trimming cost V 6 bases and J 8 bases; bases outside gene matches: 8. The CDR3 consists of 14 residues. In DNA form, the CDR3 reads TGTGCCAGCAGGGCCGGGACAGGGATCGATGAGCAGTTCTTC. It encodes CASRAGTGIDEQFF.

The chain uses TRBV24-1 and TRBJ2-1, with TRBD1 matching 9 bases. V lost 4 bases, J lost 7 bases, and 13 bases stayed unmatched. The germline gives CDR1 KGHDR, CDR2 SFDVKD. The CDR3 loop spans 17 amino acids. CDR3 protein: CATSDPAGTGTRNEQFF. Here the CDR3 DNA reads TGTGCCACCAGTGACCCTGCCGGGACAGGGACGCGAAATGAGCAGTTCTTC.

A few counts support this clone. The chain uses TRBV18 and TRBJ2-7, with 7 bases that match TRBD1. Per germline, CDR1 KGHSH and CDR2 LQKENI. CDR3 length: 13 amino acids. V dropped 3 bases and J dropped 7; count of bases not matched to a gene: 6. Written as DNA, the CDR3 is TGTGCCAGCTCACCGACAGGGACCGGGGAGCAGTACTTC. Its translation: CASSPTGTGEQYF.

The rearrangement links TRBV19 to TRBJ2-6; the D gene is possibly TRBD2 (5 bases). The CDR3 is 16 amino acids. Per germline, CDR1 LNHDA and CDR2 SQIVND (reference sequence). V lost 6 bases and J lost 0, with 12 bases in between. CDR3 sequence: CASSGNEGSGANVLTF. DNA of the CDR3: TGTGCCAGTAGCGGTAATGAGGGCTCTGGGGCCAACGTCCTGACTTTC.

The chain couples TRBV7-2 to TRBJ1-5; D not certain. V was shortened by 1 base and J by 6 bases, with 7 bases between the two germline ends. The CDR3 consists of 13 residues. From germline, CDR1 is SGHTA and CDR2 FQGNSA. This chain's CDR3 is CASSLDGSQPQHF. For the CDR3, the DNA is TGTGCCAGCAGCTTAGATGGGAGTCAGCCCCAGCATTTT.

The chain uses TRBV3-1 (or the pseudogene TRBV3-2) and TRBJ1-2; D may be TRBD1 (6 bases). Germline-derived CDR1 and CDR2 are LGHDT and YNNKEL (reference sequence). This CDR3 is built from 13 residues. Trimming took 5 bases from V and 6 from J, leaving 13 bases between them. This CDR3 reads CASSEGGPNGYTF. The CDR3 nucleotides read TGTGCCAGCAGCGAAGGGGGGCCAAATGGCTACACCTTC.

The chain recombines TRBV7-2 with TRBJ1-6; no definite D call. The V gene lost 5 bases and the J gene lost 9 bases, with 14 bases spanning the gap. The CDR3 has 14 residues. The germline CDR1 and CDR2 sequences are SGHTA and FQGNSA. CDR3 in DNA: TGTGCCAGCAGCACACCGGGAAGTATTTCACCCCTCCACTTT. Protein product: CASSTPGSISPLHF.

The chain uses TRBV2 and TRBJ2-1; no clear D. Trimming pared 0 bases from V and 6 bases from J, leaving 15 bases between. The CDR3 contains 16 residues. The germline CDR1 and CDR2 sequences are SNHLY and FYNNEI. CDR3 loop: CASSEAVVSVLNEQFF. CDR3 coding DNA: TGTGCCAGCAGTGAAGCAGTGGTATCAGTTCTCAATGAGCAGTTCTTC.

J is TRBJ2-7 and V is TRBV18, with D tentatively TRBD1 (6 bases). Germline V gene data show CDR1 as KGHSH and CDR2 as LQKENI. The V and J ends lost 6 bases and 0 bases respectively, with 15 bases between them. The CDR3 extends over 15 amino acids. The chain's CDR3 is CASSLGQMGSYEQYF. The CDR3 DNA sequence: TGTGCCAGCTCGCTGGGACAAATGGGCTCCTACGAGCAGTACTTC.

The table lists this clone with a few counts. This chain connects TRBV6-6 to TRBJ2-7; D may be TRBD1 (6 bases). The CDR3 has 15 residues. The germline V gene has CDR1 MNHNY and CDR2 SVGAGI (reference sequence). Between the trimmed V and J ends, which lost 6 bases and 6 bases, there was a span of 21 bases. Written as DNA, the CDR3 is TGTGCCAGCAGCAGCATAAGACAGGTGTCTCCCGAGCAGTACTTC. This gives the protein CASSSIRQVSPEQYF.

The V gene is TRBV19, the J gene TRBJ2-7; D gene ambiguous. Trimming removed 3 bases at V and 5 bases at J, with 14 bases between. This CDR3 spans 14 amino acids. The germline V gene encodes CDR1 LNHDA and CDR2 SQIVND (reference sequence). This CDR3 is CASSMGMRFDEQYF. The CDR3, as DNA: TGTGCCAGTAGTATGGGTATGAGGTTTGACGAGCAGTACTTC.

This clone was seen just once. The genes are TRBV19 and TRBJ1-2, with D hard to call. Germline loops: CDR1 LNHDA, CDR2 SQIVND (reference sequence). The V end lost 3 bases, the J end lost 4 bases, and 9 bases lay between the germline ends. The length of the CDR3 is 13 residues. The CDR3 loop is CASSMATGYGYTF. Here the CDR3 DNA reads TGTGCCAGTAGTATGGCGACGGGCTATGGCTACACCTTC.